This is a list of T cell receptor beta chains from one sample in a study of T cell repertoires in cytomegalovirus infection. What these receptors recognize is not known. TCRdb redid the calling of the reads with MiXCR, one entry per CDR3 protein. The sample has about 920,000 distinct CDR3 sequences; around 32% are singletons. The starting material was cultured CD8+ T cells from PBMCs, obtained from culture after CMV antigen stimulation. These receptor sequences come from a human donor in good health (CMV status not recorded). Some clones in this sample may be carry-over from other donors' samples. CDR3s leave out the opening cysteine and the closing phenylalanine or tryptophan.

CDR3aa: ASSIKGLAEETQY
v_gene: TRBV3-1

CDR3aa: ASSLPRQGPNTGELF
v_gene: TRBV7-9

CDR3aa: ASSFSGGQETQY
v_gene: TRBV12-3/TRBV12-4

CDR3aa: ASSIDLGISYNEQF
v_gene: TRBV19

CDR3aa: ASGDPAGHEQY
v_gene: TRBV25-1

CDR3aa: ASRPPGRTDTQY
v_gene: TRBV13

CDR3aa: ASSDGLEFLLGRPV
v_gene: TRBV2

CDR3aa: ASSDSLSSYEQY
v_gene: TRBV6-2/TRBV6-3

CDR3aa: ASRLGSGELF
v_gene: TRBV12-3/TRBV12-4

CDR3aa: ASSQGQGDNEQF
v_gene: TRBV4-3

CDR3aa: ASSPGTGLTEAF
v_gene: TRBV27

CDR3aa: ASSAWEYTEAF
v_gene: TRBV6-1

CDR3aa: ASSLGGGRSPLH
v_gene: TRBV27

CDR3aa: SAIPGGGSDTQY
v_gene: TRBV20-1

CDR3aa: ASSLPGHNQPQH
v_gene: TRBV7-9

CDR3aa: SVEGAGAIYEQY
v_gene: TRBV29-1

CDR3aa: ASRYGSSGNTIY
v_gene: TRBV19

CDR3aa: ASSLAGDPLSSNTQY
v_gene: TRBV7-9

CDR3aa: ASNGGSHTGELF
v_gene: TRBV9

CDR3aa: ASSLGQGRGIEAF
v_gene: TRBV7-2

CDR3aa: ASNLNTVGTGATDTQY
v_gene: TRBV7-9

CDR3aa: ASSPQSALSTDTQY
v_gene: TRBV7-6

CDR3aa: SVHRVPQF
v_gene: TRBV29-1

CDR3aa: ASSQVGQGELDTEAF
v_gene: TRBV4-1

CDR3aa: SVEDLSGAQF
v_gene: TRBV29-1

CDR3aa: ASSYSRMRLWTGELF
v_gene: TRBV6-5

CDR3aa: ASSVGYGGLSTDTQY
v_gene: TRBV9

CDR3aa: ASSPRDSGRSEQY
v_gene: TRBV7-9

CDR3aa: ASSYVRHTDTQY
v_gene: TRBV6-6

CDR3aa: ASSTNRGPRETQY
v_gene: TRBV7-8

CDR3aa: ASSEGPGQGAFSDTQY
v_gene: TRBV25-1

CDR3aa: ASSSSSTHAGYGYT
v_gene: TRBV5-5

CDR3aa: ASSEEQGLTDTQY
v_gene: TRBV10-2

CDR3aa: ASSLRLGIASTDTQY
v_gene: TRBV4-1

CDR3aa: ASSEPISRQGPYGYT
v_gene: TRBV6-1

CDR3aa: ASSLYTSSYNEQF
v_gene: TRBV28

CDR3aa: ASVSRDTRYGYT
v_gene: TRBV7-9

CDR3aa: ASSGLVLGGELF
v_gene: TRBV14

CDR3aa: ASSLEPGLAGGRNEQF
v_gene: TRBV11-2

CDR3aa: AIWTRPNYGYT
v_gene: TRBV7-9

CDR3aa: AISETGPHNEQF
v_gene: TRBV10-3

CDR3aa: ASSPLGLALVQY
v_gene: TRBV7-2

CDR3aa: ASSLDRADYGYT
v_gene: TRBV12-3/TRBV12-4

CDR3aa: ASSYSSGLAGWYEQF
v_gene: TRBV6-5